The sequence of this T cell receptor beta chain was determined in a study of spatial heterogeneity in lung cancer. Indicated time point: sample taken at primary tumor resection. Researchers sequenced whole RNA taken from tumor, nontumor lung or frozen PBMC without sorting. This CDR3 has 13 residues. CDR1 and CDR2 from the germline V gene are SEHNR and FQNEAQ (reference sequence). V shed 2 bases and J shed 7 bases, with 11 bases lying between them. Using its own MiXCR run on the 5' RACE reads, TCRdb lists one record per CDR3 protein. This table has over 10,000 distinct CDR3 sequences, about 14% appearing once. This clonotype was recorded at least ten times.

The receptor was isolated from a male donor with early-stage non-small cell lung cancer. Sample: PBMCs, taken at surgery. The chain links TRBV7-9 to TRBJ1-1, with unresolved D. CDR3 DNA sequence: TGTGCCAGCAGCTTATCTCCTGCTGGTGAAGCTTTCTTT. It codes for CASSLSPAGEAFF. The full variable domain, its missing parts supplied by reference TRBV7-9 and TRBJ1-1, is DTGVSQNPRHKITKRGQNVTFRCDPISEHNRLYWYRQTLGQGPEFLTYFQNEAQLEKSRLLSDRFSAERPKGSFSTLEIQRTEQGDSAMYLCASSLSPAGEAFFGQGTRLTVV.